This T cell receptor (beta chain) was sequenced during a study of blood T cell repertoires in COVID-19 (dated by TCRdb to 2020 to 2021). Context from the whole study: Samples from collaborators originated in the United States, Italy and Spain and spanned both the acute and convalescent phases of COVID-19. The material from the prospective study consisted of cDNA or gDNA derived from T cells, B-cell-depleted T cells, or PBMCs. The dataset comprised deeply sampled blood TCRbeta repertoires from subjects exposed to, actively infected with, or recovered from COVID-19. The repertoires were released in a freely available public database meant as a resource for research on the immune response to SARS-CoV-2. The samples were drawn from two sources: the first 160 participants of the ongoing ImmuneRACE study, and 1,254 subjects contributed by 6 global collaborators. A de-identified subject ID, COVID-19 status, age in years and sex were almost always included in the sample metadata. HLA class I and class II types, where available, came from metadata supplied by the sample provider rather than from assay-based typing. Overall results and qualifications from the work: The quantity of clinical and demographic metadata differed by source and by participant and was supplied without curation.

The germline V gene encodes CDR1 MNHEY and CDR2 SVGEGT. The CDR3 sequence holds 15 residues, the cysteine and phenylalanine included. Only the CDR3 portion is preserved as DNA: 45 bases, with reading frame beginning at the first base. At the junction V is shortened by 5 bases and J by 0 bases; bases outside the gene matches: 3. Collaborating institutions collected whole blood in K2EDTA tubes following their own protocols. For TCRbeta analysis, collaborator samples were shipped as frozen whole blood, as isolated PBMCs, or as DNA extracted from either sample type. On this clone itself: The antigen it recognizes is unknown. Base-call qualities are not available, and no considerably larger clone is one nucleotide away.

TCRbeta CDR3 regions were amplified from genomic DNA using the immunoSEQ Assay, a bias-controlled multiplex PCR. As for the authors' bioinformatics: Nucleated cell counts per sample were estimated from amplification of reference gene primers within the assay. Sequence reads were collapsed and filtered to measure the absolute abundance of every unique TCRbeta CDR3 rearrangement. Productive Simpson clonality was computed per sample as the square root of Simpson's diversity index over productive rearrangements. The table was pulled from immuneACCESS by TCRdb, which kept in-frame rearrangements only. Such tables lose some clones; where checked, under half of the loss comes from unresolved V genes, and the rest has no known cause. V, J and clone size derive from that table, while D and trimming were established from the DNA sequence. For this sample the table gives some 94,000 clones, of which around 72% were detected only once. The leading ten clones occupy roughly 25% of the sample.

The material sequenced was peripheral blood. The sequence derives from an older woman in a cohort sampled during active or convalescent COVID-19. The chain is encoded by TRBV6-2 or TRBV6-3 joined to TRBJ1-4, and TRBD1 aligns with 7 junction nucleotides. DNA sequence: TGTGCCAGCAGTCCCGGACAGGCAACTAATGAAAAACTGTTTTTT. It codes for CASSPGQATNEKLFF.